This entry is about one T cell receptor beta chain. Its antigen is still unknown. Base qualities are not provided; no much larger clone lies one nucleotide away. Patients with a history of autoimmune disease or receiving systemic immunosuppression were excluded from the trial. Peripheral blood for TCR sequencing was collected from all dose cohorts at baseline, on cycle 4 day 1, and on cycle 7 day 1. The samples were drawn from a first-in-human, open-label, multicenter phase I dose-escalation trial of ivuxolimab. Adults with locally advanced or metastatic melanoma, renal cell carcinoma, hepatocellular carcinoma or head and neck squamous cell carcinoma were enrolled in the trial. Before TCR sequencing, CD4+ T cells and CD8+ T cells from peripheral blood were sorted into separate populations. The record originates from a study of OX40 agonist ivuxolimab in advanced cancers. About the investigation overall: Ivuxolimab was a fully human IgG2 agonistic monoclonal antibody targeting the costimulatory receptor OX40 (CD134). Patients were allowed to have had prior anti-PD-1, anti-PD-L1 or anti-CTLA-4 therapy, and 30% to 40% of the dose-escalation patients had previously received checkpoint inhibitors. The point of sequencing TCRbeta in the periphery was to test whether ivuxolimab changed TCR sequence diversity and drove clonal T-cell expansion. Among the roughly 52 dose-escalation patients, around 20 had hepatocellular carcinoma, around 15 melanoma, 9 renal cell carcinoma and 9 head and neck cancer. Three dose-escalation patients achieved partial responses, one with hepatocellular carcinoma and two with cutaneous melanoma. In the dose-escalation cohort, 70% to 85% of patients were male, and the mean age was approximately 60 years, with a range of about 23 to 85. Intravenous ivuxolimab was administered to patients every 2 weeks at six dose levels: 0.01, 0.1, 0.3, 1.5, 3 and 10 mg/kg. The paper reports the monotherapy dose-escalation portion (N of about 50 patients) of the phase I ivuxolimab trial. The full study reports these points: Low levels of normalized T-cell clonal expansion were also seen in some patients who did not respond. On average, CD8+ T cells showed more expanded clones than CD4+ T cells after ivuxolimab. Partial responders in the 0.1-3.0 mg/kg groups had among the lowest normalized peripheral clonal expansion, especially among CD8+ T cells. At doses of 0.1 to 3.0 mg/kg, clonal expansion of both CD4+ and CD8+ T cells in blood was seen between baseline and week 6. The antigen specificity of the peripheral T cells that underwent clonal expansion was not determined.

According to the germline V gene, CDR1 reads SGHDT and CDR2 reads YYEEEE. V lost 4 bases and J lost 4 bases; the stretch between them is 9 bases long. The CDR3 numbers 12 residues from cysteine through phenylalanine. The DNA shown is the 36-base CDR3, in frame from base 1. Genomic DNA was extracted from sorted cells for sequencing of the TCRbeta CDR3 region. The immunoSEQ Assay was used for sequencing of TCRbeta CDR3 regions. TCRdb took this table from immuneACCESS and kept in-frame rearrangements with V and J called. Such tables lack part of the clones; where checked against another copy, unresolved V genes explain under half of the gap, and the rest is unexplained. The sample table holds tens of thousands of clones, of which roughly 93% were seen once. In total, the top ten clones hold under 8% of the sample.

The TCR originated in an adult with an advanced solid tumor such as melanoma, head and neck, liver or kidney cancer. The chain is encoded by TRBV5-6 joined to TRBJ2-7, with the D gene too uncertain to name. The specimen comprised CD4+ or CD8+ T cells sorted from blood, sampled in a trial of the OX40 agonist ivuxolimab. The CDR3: CASSPDVYEQYF. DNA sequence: TGTGCCAGCAGCCCAGACGTATACGAGCAGTACTTC.